This T cell receptor (beta chain) originates from a study of OX40 agonist ivuxolimab in advanced cancers. Repertoires were generated with immunoSEQ multiplex PCR, while TCRdb's copy carries only in-frame clones and drops some. The sample has approximately 52,000 clones, 75% to 85% seen once. Trimming stripped 6 bases from V and 4 bases from J, with 12 bases between. There are 13 residues in the CDR3. The germline CDR1 and CDR2 sequences are LGHNT and FRNRAP. This clonotype was sampled from an adult with an advanced solid tumor such as melanoma, head and neck, liver or kidney cancer. Sequencing was performed on CD4+ or CD8+ T cells sorted from blood, taken in a trial of the OX40 agonist ivuxolimab. The V call is TRBV12-5, the J call TRBJ1-1; D uncertain. The CDR3 DNA is TGTGCTAGTGGCTTACCTAGTGGCACTGAAGCTTTCTTT. It is translated as CASGLPSGTEAFF.